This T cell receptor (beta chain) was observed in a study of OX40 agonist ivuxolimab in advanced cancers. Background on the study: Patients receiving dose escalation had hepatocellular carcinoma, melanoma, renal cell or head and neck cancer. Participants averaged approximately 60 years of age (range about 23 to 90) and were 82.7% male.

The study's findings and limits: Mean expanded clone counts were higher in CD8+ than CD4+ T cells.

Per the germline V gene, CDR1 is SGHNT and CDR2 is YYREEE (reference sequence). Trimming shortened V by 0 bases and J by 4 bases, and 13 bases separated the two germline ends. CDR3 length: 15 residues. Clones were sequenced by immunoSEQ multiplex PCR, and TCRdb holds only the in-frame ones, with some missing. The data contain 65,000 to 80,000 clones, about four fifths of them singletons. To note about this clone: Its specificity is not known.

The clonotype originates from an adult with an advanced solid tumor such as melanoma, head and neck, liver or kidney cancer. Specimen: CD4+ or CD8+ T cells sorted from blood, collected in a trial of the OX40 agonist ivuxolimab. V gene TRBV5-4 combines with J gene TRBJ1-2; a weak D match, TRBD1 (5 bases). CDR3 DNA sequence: TGTGCCAGCAGCTTGGCTTCGGGGGATGTCTATGGCTACACCTTC. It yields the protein CASSLASGDVYGYTF.